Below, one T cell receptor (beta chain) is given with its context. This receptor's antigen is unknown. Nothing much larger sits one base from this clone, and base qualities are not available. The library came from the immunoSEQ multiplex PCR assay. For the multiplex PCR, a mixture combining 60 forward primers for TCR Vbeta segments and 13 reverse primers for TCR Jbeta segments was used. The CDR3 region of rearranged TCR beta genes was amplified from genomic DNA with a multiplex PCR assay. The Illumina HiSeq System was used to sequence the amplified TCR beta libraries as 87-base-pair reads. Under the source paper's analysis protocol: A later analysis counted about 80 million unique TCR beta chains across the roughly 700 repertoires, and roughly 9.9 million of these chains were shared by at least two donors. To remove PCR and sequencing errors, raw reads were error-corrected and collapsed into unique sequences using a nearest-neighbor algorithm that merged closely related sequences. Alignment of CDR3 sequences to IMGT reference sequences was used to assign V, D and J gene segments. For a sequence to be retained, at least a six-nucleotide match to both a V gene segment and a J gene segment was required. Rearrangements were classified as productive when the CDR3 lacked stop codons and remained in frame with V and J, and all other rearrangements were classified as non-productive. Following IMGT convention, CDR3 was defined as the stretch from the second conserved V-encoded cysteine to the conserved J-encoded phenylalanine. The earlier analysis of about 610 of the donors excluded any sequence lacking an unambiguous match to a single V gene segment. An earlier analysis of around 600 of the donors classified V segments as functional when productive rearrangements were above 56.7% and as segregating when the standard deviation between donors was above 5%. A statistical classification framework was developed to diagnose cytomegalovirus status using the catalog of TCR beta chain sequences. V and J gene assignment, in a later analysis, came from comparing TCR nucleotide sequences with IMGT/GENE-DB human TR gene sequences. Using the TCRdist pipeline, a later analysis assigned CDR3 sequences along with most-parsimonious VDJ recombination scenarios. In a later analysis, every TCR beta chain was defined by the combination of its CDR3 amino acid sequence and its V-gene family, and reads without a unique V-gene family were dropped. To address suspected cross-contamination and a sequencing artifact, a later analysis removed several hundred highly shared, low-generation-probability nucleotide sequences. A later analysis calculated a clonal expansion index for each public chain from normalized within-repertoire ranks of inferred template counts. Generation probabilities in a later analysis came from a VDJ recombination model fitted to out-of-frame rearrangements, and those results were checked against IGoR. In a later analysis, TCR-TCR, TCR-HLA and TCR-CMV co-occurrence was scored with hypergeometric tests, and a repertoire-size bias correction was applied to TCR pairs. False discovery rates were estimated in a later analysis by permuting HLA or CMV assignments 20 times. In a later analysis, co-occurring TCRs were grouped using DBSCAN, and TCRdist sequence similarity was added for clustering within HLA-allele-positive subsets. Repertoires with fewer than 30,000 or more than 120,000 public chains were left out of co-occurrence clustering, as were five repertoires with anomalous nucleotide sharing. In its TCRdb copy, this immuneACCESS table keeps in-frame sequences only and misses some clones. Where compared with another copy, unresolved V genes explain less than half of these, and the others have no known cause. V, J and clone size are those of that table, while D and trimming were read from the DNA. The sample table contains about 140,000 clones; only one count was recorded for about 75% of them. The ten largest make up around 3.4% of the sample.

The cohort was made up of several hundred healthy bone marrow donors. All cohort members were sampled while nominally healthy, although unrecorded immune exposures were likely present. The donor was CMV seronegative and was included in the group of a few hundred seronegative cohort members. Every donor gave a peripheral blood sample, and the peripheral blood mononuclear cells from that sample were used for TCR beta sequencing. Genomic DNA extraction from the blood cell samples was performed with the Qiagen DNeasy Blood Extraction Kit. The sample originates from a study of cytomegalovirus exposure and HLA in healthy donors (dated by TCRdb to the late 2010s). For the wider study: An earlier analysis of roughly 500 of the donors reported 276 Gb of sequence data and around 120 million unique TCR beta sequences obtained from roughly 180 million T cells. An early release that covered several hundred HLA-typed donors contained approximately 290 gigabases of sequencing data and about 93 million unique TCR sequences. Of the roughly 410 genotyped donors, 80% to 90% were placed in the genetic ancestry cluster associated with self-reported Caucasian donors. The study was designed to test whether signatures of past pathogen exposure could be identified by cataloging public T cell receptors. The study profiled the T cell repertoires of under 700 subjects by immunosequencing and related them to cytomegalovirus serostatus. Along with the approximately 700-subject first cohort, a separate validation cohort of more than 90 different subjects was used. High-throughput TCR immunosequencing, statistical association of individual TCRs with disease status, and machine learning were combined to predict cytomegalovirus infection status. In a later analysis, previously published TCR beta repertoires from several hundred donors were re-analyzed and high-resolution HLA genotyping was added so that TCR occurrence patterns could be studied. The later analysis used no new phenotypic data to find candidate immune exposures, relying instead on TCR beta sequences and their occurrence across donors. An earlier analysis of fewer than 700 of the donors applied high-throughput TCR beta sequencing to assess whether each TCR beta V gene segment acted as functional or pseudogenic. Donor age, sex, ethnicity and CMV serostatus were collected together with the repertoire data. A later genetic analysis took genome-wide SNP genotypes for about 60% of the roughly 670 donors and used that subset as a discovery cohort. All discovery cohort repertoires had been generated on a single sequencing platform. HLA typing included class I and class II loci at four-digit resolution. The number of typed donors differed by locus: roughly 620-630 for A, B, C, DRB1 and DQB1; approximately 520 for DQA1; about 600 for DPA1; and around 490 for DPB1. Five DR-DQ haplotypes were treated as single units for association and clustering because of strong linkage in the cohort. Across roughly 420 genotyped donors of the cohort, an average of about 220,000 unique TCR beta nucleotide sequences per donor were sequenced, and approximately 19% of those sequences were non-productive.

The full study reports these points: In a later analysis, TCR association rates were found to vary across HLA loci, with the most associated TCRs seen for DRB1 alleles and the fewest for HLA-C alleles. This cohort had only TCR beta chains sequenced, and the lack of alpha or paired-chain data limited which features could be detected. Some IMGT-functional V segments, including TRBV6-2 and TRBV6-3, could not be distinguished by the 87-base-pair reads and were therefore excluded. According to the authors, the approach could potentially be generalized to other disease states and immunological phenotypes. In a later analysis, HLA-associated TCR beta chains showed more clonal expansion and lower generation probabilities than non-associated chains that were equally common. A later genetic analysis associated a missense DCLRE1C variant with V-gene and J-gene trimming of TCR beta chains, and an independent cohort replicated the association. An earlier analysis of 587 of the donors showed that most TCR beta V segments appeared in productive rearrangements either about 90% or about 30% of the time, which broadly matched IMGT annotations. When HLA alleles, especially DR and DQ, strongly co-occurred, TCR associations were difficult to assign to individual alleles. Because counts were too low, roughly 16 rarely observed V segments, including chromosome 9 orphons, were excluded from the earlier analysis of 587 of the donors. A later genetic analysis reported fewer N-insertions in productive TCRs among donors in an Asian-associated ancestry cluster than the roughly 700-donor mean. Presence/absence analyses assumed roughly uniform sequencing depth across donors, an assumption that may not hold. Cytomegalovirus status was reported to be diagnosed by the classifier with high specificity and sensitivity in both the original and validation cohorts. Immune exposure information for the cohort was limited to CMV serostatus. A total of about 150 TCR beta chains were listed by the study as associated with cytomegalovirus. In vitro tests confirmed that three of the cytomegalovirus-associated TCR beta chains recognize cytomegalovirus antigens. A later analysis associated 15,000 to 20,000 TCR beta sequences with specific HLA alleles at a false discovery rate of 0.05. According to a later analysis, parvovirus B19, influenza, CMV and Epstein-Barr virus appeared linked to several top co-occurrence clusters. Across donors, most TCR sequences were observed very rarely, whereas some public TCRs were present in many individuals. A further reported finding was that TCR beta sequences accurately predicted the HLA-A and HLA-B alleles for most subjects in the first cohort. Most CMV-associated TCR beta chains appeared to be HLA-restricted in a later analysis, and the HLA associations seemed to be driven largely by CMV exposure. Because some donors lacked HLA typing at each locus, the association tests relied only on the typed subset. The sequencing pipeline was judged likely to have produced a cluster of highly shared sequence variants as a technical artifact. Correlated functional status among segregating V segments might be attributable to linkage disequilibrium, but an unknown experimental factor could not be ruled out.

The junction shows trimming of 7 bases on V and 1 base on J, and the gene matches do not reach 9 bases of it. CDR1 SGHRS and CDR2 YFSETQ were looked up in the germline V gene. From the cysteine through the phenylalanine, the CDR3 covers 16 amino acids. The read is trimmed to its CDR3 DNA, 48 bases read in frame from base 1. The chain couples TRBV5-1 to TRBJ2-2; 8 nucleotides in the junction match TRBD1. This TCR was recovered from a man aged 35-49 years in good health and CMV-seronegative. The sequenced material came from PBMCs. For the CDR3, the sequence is CASGLGTGWNTGELFF. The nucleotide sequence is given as TGCGCCAGCGGCCTCGGGACAGGATGGAACACCGGGGAGCTGTTTTTT. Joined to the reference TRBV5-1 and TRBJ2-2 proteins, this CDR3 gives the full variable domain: KAGVTQTPRYLIKTRGQQVTLSCSPISGHRSVSWYQQTPGQGLQFLFEYFSETQRNKGNFPGRFSGRQFSNSRSEMNVSTLELGDSALYLCASGLGTGWNTGELFFGEGSRLTVL.